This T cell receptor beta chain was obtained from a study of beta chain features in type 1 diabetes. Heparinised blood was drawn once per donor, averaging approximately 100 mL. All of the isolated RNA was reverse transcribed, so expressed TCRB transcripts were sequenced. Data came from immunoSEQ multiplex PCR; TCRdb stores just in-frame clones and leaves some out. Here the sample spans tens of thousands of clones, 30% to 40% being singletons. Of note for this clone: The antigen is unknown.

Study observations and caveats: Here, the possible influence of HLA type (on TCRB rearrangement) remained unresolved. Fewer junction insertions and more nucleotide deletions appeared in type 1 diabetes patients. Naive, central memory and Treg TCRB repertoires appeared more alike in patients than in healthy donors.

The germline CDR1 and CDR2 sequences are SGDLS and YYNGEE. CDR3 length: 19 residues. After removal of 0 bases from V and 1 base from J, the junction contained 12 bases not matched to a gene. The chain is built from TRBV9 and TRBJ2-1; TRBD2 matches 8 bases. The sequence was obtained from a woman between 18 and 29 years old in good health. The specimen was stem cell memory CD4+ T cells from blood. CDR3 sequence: CASSVGIAGSALSYNEQFF. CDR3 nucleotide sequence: TGTGCCAGCAGCGTAGGTATAGCGGGATCTGCCCTTTCCTACAATGAGCAGTTCTTC.